Listed below are T cell receptor beta chains from one sample, sequenced in a study of Graves' ophthalmopathy and Graves' hyperthyroidism. TCRdb analysed the multiplex PCR reads with MiXCR anew, one entry per CDR3 protein. The sample holds around 470,000 distinct CDR3 sequences, approximately 15% seen once. Sample: blood. These receptors originate from a woman under 40 with Graves' ophthalmopathy. Each CDR3 is given with its conserved first and last residue. The D gene is left open where the match is weak. Clone size is given for some rows only: seen once, a few or many times, or a class if the clone is expanded.

len: 14
j_gene: TRBJ2-5
abundance: many
v_gene: TRBV10-3
d_gene: TRBD1
CDR3aa: CAITSSGQQETQYF
CDR3nt: TGTGCCATCACTTCATCGGGACAGCAAGAGACCCAGTACTTC

len: 11
j_gene: TRBJ1-1
abundance: many
v_gene: TRBV29-1
d_gene: .
CDR3aa: CSVERNTEAFF
CDR3nt: TGCAGCGTTGAACGGAACACTGAAGCTTTCTTT

len: 16
j_gene: TRBJ2-7
abundance: many
v_gene: TRBV6-1
d_gene: TRBD1
CDR3aa: CASSEKGTGEGYEQYF
CDR3nt: TGTGCCAGCAGTGAGAAGGGGACAGGGGAAGGCTACGAGCAGTACTTC

len: 16
j_gene: TRBJ1-1
abundance: few
v_gene: TRBV7-8
d_gene: .
CDR3aa: CASSLASRFNFFRAFF
CDR3nt: TGTGCCAGCAGCTTAGCCTCAAGGTTTAATTTCTTTCGAGCTTTCTTT

len: 17
j_gene: TRBJ1-1
abundance: .
v_gene: TRBV12-3/TRBV12-4
d_gene: .
CDR3aa: CASSLAIRGGRGAEAFF
CDR3nt: TGTGCCAGCAGTTTAGCCATCCGCGGTGGGCGAGGCGCTGAAGCTTTCTTT

len: 13
j_gene: TRBJ1-5
abundance: .
v_gene: TRBV12-3/TRBV12-4
d_gene: TRBD1
CDR3aa: CASSEQGAVHQHF
CDR3nt: TGTGCCAGCAGCGAACAGGGGGCTGTCCACCAGCATTTT

len: 13
j_gene: TRBJ1-1
abundance: .
v_gene: TRBV19
d_gene: TRBD1
CDR3aa: CATATGVGTEAFF
CDR3nt: TGTGCCACTGCGACAGGGGTGGGCACTGAAGCTTTCTTT

len: 14
j_gene: TRBJ2-5
abundance: many
v_gene: TRBV12-3/TRBV12-4
d_gene: TRBD2
CDR3aa: CASRTSGVQETQYF
CDR3nt: TGTGCCAGCAGAACTAGCGGGGTGCAAGAGACCCAGTACTTC

len: 14
j_gene: TRBJ2-7
abundance: many
v_gene: TRBV6-5
d_gene: .
CDR3aa: CASSSAPQGASGSF
CDR3nt: TGTGCCAGCAGTTCCGCCCCACAGGGAGCGAGCGGTTCCTTC

len: 16
j_gene: TRBJ2-7
abundance: many
v_gene: TRBV25-1
d_gene: .
CDR3aa: CASSARDGDPSYEQYF
CDR3nt: TGTGCCAGCAGTGCCCGGGACGGCGATCCCTCCTACGAGCAGTACTTC

len: 13
j_gene: TRBJ2-7
abundance: many
v_gene: TRBV7-9
d_gene: .
CDR3aa: CASSSGTSYEQYF
CDR3nt: TGTGCCAGCAGCTCCGGGACCTCCTACGAGCAGTACTTC

len: 14
j_gene: TRBJ2-7
abundance: many
v_gene: TRBV25-1
d_gene: .
CDR3aa: CASSEFDGPYEQYF
CDR3nt: TGTGCCAGCAGTGAATTTGACGGTCCCTACGAGCAGTACTTC

len: 12
j_gene: TRBJ1-1
abundance: many
v_gene: TRBV7-9
d_gene: .
CDR3aa: CASLGENTEAFF
CDR3nt: TGTGCCAGCTTGGGCGAGAACACTGAAGCTTTCTTT

len: 15
j_gene: TRBJ2-7
abundance: many
v_gene: TRBV12-3/TRBV12-4
d_gene: TRBD2
CDR3aa: CASSFSGLAVYEQYF
CDR3nt: TGTGCCAGCAGTTTCTCAGGCCTAGCGGTGTACGAGCAGTACTTC

len: 12
j_gene: TRBJ2-7
abundance: many
v_gene: TRBV10-3
d_gene: .
CDR3aa: CAIRDSGYEQYF
CDR3nt: TGTGCCATCAGGGATTCTGGCTACGAGCAGTACTTC

len: 13
j_gene: TRBJ1-5
abundance: many
v_gene: TRBV2
d_gene: .
CDR3aa: CASSDWGNQPQHF
CDR3nt: TGTGCCAGCAGTGACTGGGGCAACCAGCCCCAGCATTTT

len: 15
j_gene: TRBJ1-5
abundance: .
v_gene: TRBV15
d_gene: .
CDR3aa: CATNPRENSNQPQHF
CDR3nt: TGTGCCACCAACCCCAGGGAAAATAGCAATCAGCCCCAGCATTTT

len: 13
j_gene: TRBJ1-2
abundance: many
v_gene: TRBV6-5
d_gene: TRBD1
CDR3aa: CASSSTGADGYTF
CDR3nt: TGTGCCAGCAGTTCGACAGGGGCGGATGGCTACACCTTC

len: 11
j_gene: TRBJ2-5
abundance: few
v_gene: TRBV25-1
d_gene: .
CDR3aa: CASSETATQYF
CDR3nt: TGTGCCAGCAGTGAGACCGCGACCCAGTACTTC

len: 15
j_gene: TRBJ1-1
abundance: many
v_gene: TRBV7-8
d_gene: .
CDR3aa: CASSLTPNNPTEAFF
CDR3nt: TGTGCCAGCAGCCTGACACCAAATAACCCCACTGAAGCTTTCTTT

len: 13
j_gene: TRBJ2-5
abundance: many
v_gene: TRBV12-3/TRBV12-4
d_gene: TRBD2
CDR3aa: CASSWGGRETQYF
CDR3nt: TGTGCCAGCAGTTGGGGAGGGAGGGAGACCCAGTACTTC

len: 14
j_gene: TRBJ1-6
abundance: many
v_gene: TRBV20-1
d_gene: .
CDR3aa: CSARAGKEGSPLHF
CDR3nt: TGCAGTGCTAGAGCAGGGAAGGAAGGTTCACCCCTCCACTTT

len: 18
j_gene: TRBJ2-4
abundance: many
v_gene: TRBV27
d_gene: .
CDR3aa: CASSPYPGWGRAKNIQYF
CDR3nt: TGTGCCAGCAGTCCTTATCCGGGCTGGGGAAGAGCCAAAAACATTCAGTACTTC

len: 14
j_gene: TRBJ1-5
abundance: many
v_gene: TRBV2
d_gene: .
CDR3aa: CASKVPRILQPQHF
CDR3nt: TGTGCCAGCAAAGTCCCCCGGATCCTTCAGCCCCAGCATTTT

len: 15
j_gene: TRBJ1-5
abundance: many
v_gene: TRBV6-5
d_gene: .
CDR3aa: CASSSGGDNNQPQHF
CDR3nt: TGTGCCAGCAGTTCGGGCGGGGATAACAATCAGCCCCAGCATTTT

len: 15
j_gene: TRBJ1-2
abundance: few
v_gene: TRBV18
d_gene: TRBD1
CDR3aa: CVSSHGQGANYGYTF
CDR3nt: TGTGTCAGCTCACATGGACAGGGGGCGAACTATGGCTACACCTTC

len: 14
j_gene: TRBJ1-1
abundance: many
v_gene: TRBV12-3/TRBV12-4
d_gene: .
CDR3aa: CASSRLGGTTEAFF
CDR3nt: TGTGCCAGCAGTCGCCTCGGAGGGACCACTGAAGCTTTCTTT

len: 17
j_gene: TRBJ2-6
abundance: .
v_gene: TRBV19
d_gene: .
CDR3aa: CASTMGWGTSGANVLTF
CDR3nt: TGTGCCAGTACCATGGGATGGGGCACCTCTGGGGCCAACGTCCTGACTTTC

len: 14
j_gene: TRBJ1-1
abundance: many
v_gene: TRBV7-9
d_gene: .
CDR3aa: CASSLEGGGTEAFF
CDR3nt: TGTGCCAGCAGCTTAGAGGGTGGGGGCACTGAAGCTTTCTTT

len: 17
j_gene: TRBJ1-3
abundance: few
v_gene: TRBV6-5
d_gene: .
CDR3aa: CASSFGQLSNSGNTIYF
CDR3nt: TGTGCCAGCAGTTTCGGACAGCTGAGTAACTCTGGAAACACCATATATTTT

len: 16
j_gene: TRBJ1-3
abundance: .
v_gene: TRBV12-3/TRBV12-4
d_gene: TRBD1
CDR3aa: CASSGQGPLGGNTIYF
CDR3nt: TGTGCCAGCAGTGGACAGGGGCCGCTGGGAGGAAACACCATATATTTT

len: 15
j_gene: TRBJ2-2
abundance: many
v_gene: TRBV6-1
d_gene: TRBD1
CDR3aa: CASSNGQGGTGELFF
CDR3nt: TGTGCCAGCAGCAACGGACAGGGGGGTACCGGGGAGCTGTTTTTT

len: 13
j_gene: TRBJ2-3
abundance: many
v_gene: TRBV12-3/TRBV12-4
d_gene: .
CDR3aa: CASSLRGGGTQYF
CDR3nt: TGTGCCAGCAGTTTAAGGGGCGGCGGTACGCAGTATTTT

len: 15
j_gene: TRBJ2-7
abundance: many
v_gene: TRBV7-8
d_gene: .
CDR3aa: CASSPGVLADYEQYF
CDR3nt: TGTGCCAGCAGCCCAGGGGTCTTAGCGGATTACGAGCAGTACTTC

len: 15
j_gene: TRBJ2-3
abundance: few
v_gene: TRBV19
d_gene: .
CDR3aa: CASRQRRAFTDTQYF
CDR3nt: TGTGCCAGTAGACAACGGCGGGCCTTCACAGATACGCAGTATTTT

len: 14
j_gene: TRBJ2-7
abundance: many
v_gene: TRBV12-3/TRBV12-4
d_gene: .
CDR3aa: CASSLFGTSYEQYF
CDR3nt: TGTGCCAGCAGTTTGTTCGGAACCTCCTACGAGCAGTACTTC

len: 14
j_gene: TRBJ2-2
abundance: many
v_gene: TRBV2
d_gene: .
CDR3aa: CASSISGNTGELFF
CDR3nt: TGTGCCAGCAGCATTAGCGGGAACACCGGGGAGCTGTTTTTT

len: 16
j_gene: TRBJ2-2
abundance: many
v_gene: TRBV2
d_gene: TRBD1
CDR3aa: CASSLNRGRNTGELFF
CDR3nt: TGTGCCAGCAGCTTAAACAGGGGGCGAAACACCGGGGAGCTGTTTTTT

len: 14
j_gene: TRBJ1-4
abundance: many
v_gene: TRBV7-2
d_gene: .
CDR3aa: CASSLGGFNEKLFF
CDR3nt: TGTGCCAGCAGCTTAGGGGGTTTTAATGAAAAACTGTTTTTT

len: 15
j_gene: TRBJ1-6
abundance: many
v_gene: TRBV12-3/TRBV12-4
d_gene: .
CDR3aa: CASSLEGVVGSPLHF
CDR3nt: TGTGCCAGCAGTTTAGAGGGAGTTGTTGGATCACCCCTCCACTTT

len: 13
j_gene: TRBJ2-7
abundance: many
v_gene: TRBV12-3/TRBV12-4
d_gene: .
CDR3aa: CASSFFRQSEQYF
CDR3nt: TGTGCCAGCAGTTTTTTCCGTCAATCCGAGCAGTACTTC

len: 13
j_gene: TRBJ2-7
abundance: many
v_gene: TRBV15
d_gene: TRBD1
CDR3aa: CATSIGTGDEQYF
CDR3nt: TGTGCCACCAGCATAGGGACAGGGGACGAGCAGTACTTC

len: 13
j_gene: TRBJ1-1
abundance: many
v_gene: TRBV6-4
d_gene: .
CDR3aa: CASSRETDTEAFF
CDR3nt: TGTGCCAGCAGTAGGGAGACCGACACTGAAGCTTTCTTT

len: 15
j_gene: TRBJ1-2
abundance: many
v_gene: TRBV7-3
d_gene: TRBD1
CDR3aa: CASSLGTGKPYGYTF
CDR3nt: TGTGCCAGCAGCCTCGGGACAGGGAAGCCGTATGGCTACACCTTC

len: 16
j_gene: TRBJ1-5
abundance: many
v_gene: TRBV12-5
d_gene: .
CDR3aa: CASGLVRKAGYQPQHF
CDR3nt: TGTGCTAGTGGTTTGGTACGGAAGGCCGGTTATCAGCCCCAGCATTTT

len: 15
j_gene: TRBJ2-2
abundance: few
v_gene: TRBV10-1
d_gene: .
CDR3aa: CASSESIGLAGELFF
CDR3nt: TGCGCCAGCAGTGAGTCCATTGGATTGGCCGGGGAGCTGTTTTTT

len: 19
j_gene: TRBJ2-6
abundance: .
v_gene: TRBV3-1
d_gene: TRBD1
CDR3aa: CASSQVTGVSSPGANVLTF
CDR3nt: TGTGCCAGCAGCCAAGTAACAGGGGTTTCTTCCCCTGGGGCCAACGTCCTGACTTTC

len: 14
j_gene: TRBJ1-5
abundance: many
v_gene: TRBV7-8
d_gene: .
CDR3aa: CASSLEEGYQPQHF
CDR3nt: TGTGCCAGCAGCTTAGAGGAGGGTTATCAGCCCCAGCATTTT

len: 13
j_gene: TRBJ2-7
abundance: .
v_gene: TRBV10-3
d_gene: TRBD1
CDR3aa: CAISDDRAHEQYF
CDR3nt: TGTGCCATCAGTGACGACAGGGCCCACGAGCAGTACTTC

len: 15
j_gene: TRBJ2-7
abundance: many
v_gene: TRBV28
d_gene: .
CDR3aa: CASSFLPRGSYEQYF
CDR3nt: TGTGCCAGCAGTTTCCTCCCTAGAGGCTCCTACGAGCAGTACTTC

len: 15
j_gene: TRBJ1-6
abundance: many
v_gene: TRBV30
d_gene: .
CDR3aa: CAWMGAGAPNSPLHF
CDR3nt: TGTGCCTGGATGGGGGCAGGGGCGCCTAATTCACCCCTCCACTTT

len: 14
j_gene: TRBJ1-2
abundance: many
v_gene: TRBV12-3/TRBV12-4
d_gene: .
CDR3aa: CASSQAGTSYGYTF
CDR3nt: TGTGCCAGCAGTCAGGCCGGGACAAGCTATGGCTACACCTTC

len: 13
j_gene: TRBJ1-1
abundance: once
v_gene: TRBV29-1
d_gene: .
CDR3aa: CSFEDWRRNEAFF
CDR3nt: TGCAGCTTTGAAGATTGGCGGCGAAACGAAGCTTTCTTT

len: 15
j_gene: TRBJ2-5
abundance: many
v_gene: TRBV15
d_gene: TRBD2
CDR3aa: CATSTLAGYQETQYF
CDR3nt: TGTGCCACCAGCACTCTAGCGGGATACCAAGAGACCCAGTACTTC